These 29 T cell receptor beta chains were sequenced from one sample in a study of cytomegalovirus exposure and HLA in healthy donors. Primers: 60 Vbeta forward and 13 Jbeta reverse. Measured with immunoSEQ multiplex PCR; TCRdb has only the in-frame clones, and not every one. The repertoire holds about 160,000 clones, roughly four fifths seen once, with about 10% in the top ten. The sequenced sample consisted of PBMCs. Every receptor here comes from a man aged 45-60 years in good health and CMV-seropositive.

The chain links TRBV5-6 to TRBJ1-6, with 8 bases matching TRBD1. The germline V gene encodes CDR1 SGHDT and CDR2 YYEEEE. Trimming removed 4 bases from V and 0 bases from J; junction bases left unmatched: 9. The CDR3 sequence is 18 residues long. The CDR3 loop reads CASSGGQEYFSYNSPLHF. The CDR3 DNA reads TGTGCCAGCAGCGGGGGACAGGAGTATTTCTCCTATAATTCACCCCTCCACTTT.

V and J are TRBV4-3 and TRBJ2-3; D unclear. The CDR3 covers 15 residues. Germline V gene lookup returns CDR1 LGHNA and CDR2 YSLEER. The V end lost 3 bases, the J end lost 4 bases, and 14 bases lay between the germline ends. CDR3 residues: CASSHEPSEPDTQYF. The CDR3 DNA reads TGCGCCAGCAGCCACGAGCCCTCGGAGCCAGATACGCAGTATTTT.

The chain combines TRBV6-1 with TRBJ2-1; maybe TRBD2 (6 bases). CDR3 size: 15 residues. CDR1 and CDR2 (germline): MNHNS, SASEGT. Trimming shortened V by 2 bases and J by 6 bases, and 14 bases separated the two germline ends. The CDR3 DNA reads TGTGCCAGCAGTGAACCCGGCGGGAAAGGCAATGAGCAGTTCTTC. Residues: CASSEPGGKGNEQFF.

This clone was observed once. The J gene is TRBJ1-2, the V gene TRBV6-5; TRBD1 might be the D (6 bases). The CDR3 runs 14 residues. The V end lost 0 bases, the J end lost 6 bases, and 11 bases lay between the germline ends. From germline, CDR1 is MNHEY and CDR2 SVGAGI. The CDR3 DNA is TGTGCCAGCAGTTACTCGGGGGCTTGGGATGGCTACACCTTC. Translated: CASSYSGAWDGYTF.

CDR3 bases: TGTGCCAGCAGCCAAGAGAGGGGACTAGCAAGAGAGACCCAGTACTTC. This codes for CASSQERGLARETQYF. The V gene is TRBV4-2, the J gene TRBJ2-5, with 9 bases fitting TRBD2. The CDR3 consists of 16 residues. The germline V gene has CDR1 LGHNA and CDR2 YNFKEQ. V lost 0 bases and J lost 4; bases outside the gene matches: 6.

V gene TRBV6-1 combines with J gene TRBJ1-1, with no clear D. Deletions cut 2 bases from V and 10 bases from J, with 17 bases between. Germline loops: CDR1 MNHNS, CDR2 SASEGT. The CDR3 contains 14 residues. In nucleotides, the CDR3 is TGTGCCAGCAGTGAATCTCTAATTCAGGCGGGAGCTTTCTTT. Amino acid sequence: CASSESLIQAGAFF.

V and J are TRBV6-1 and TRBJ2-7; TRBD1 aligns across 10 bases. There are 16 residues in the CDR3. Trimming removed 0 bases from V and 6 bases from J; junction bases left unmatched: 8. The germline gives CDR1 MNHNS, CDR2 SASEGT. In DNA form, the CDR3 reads TGTGCCAGCAGTGAAGCGGACCGGGACAGGGGATCCGAGCAGTACTTC. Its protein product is CASSEADRDRGSEQYF.

The CDR3 sequence is CASSPLGGNNEQFF. CDR3 sequence (DNA): TGCGCCAGCAGCCCCCTTGGGGGCAACAATGAGCAGTTCTTC. The chain carries TRBV4-3 and TRBJ2-1; maybe TRBD1 (6 bases). The CDR3 sequence is 14 residues long. Germline CDR1 LGHNA, CDR2 YSLEER. V lost 4 bases, J lost 5 bases, and 12 bases lay in between.

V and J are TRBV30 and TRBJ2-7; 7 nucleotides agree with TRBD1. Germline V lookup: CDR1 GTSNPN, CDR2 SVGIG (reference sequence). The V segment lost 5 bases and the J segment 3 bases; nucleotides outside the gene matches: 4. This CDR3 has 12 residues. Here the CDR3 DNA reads TGTGCCTGGGGGACAGTGGGCTACGAGCAGTACTTC. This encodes CAWGTVGYEQYF.

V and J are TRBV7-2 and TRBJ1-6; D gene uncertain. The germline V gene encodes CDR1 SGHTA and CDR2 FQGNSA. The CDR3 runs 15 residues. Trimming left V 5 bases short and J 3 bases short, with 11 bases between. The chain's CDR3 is CASSPDGHYNSPLHF. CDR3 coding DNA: TGTGCCAGCAGCCCCGATGGGCACTATAATTCACCCCTCCACTTT.

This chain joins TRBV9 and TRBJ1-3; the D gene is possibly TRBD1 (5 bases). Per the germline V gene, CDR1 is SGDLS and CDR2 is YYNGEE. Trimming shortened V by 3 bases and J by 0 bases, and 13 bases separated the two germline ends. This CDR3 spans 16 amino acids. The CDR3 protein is CASSDTRASSGNTIYF. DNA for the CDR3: TGTGCCAGCAGCGACACCAGGGCTAGCTCTGGAAACACCATATATTTT.

The CDR3 reads CASGAGGSDTQYF. In DNA form, the CDR3 reads TGTGCCAGCGGGGCGGGAGGATCAGATACGCAGTATTTT. The chain carries TRBV19 and TRBJ2-3, with TRBD2 matching 8 bases. Germline V gene data show CDR1 as LNHDA and CDR2 as SQIVND (reference sequence). The CDR3 is 13 residues long. The trim removed 9 bases at V and 4 bases at J, leaving 6 bases unmatched.

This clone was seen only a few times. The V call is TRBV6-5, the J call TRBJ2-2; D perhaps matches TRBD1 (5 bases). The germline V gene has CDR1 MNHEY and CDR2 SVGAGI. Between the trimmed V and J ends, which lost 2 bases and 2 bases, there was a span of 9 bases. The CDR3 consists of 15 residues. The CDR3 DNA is TGTGCCAGCAGTTACAGTGGGGCAAACACCGGGGAGCTGTTTTTT. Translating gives CASSYSGANTGELFF.

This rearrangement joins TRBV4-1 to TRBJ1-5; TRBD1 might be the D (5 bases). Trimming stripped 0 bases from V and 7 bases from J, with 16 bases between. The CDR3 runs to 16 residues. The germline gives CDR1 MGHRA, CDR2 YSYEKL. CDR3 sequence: CASSQDWGVTQQPQHF. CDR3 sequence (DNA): TGCGCCAGCAGCCAAGATTGGGGGGTTACTCAACAGCCCCAGCATTTT.

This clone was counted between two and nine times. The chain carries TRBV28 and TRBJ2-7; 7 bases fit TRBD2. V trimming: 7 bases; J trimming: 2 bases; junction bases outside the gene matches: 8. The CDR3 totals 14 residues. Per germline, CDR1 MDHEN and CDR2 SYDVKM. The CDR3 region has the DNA TGTGCCAGCAAAGGGGACTACCGTGCCTACGAGCAGTACTTC. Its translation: CASKGDYRAYEQYF.

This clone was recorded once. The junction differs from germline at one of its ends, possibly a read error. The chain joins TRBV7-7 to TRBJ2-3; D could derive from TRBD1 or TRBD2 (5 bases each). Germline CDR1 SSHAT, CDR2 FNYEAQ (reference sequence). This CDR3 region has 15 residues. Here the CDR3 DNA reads TGTGCTAGCAGCTTAGAGGGCAGGGACACAGATACGCAGTATTTT. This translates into CASSLEGRDTDTQYF.

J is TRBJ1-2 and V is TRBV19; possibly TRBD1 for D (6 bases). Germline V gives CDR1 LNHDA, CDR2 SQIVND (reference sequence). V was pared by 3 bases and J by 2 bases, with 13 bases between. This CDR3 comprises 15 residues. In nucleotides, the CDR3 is TGTGCCAGTAGTATCGGACAGACCAAGAACTATGGCTACACCTTC. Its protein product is CASSIGQTKNYGYTF.

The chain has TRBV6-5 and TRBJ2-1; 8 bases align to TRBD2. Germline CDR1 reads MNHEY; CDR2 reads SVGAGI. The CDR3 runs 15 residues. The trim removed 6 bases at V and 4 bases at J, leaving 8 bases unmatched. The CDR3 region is CASRGVSSGYNEQFF. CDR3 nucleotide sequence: TGTGCCAGCAGGGGCGTGTCTAGCGGGTACAATGAGCAGTTCTTC.

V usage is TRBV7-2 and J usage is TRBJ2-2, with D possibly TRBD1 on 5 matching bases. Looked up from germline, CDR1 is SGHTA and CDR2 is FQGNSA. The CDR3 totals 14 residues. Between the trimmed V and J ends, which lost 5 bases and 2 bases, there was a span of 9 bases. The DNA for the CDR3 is TGTGCCAGCAGCCAGGACACCAACACCGGGGAGCTGTTTTTT. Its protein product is CASSQDTNTGELFF. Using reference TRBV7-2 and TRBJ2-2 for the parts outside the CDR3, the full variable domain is GAGVSQSPSNKVTEKGKDVELRCDPISGHTALYWYRQSLGQGLEFLIYFQGNSAPDKSGLPSDRFSAERTGGSVSTLTIQRTQQEDSAVYLCASSQDTNTGELFFGEGSRLTVL.

CDR3 DNA: TGTGCCAGCAGCTCCTCCCCAGGGCAGGCCCTCTACGAGCAGTACTTC. Protein sequence: CASSSSPGQALYEQYF. The chain uses TRBV5-4 and TRBJ2-7; maybe TRBD1 (5 bases). V lost 3 bases to trimming and J lost 3 bases, with 19 bases between them. The germline V gene encodes CDR1 SGHNT and CDR2 YYREEE (reference sequence). The CDR3 totals 16 residues.

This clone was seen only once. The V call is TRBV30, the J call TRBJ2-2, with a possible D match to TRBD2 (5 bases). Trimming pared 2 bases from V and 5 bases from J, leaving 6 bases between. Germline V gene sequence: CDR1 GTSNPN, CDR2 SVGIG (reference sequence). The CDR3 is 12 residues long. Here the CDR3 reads CAWSSGTGELFF. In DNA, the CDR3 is TGTGCCTGGAGTTCGGGAACCGGGGAGCTGTTTTTT. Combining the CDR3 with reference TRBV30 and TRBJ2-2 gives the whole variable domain SQTIHQWPATLVQPVGSPLSLECTVEGTSNPNLYWYRQAAGRGLQLLFYSVGIGQISSEVPQNLSASRPQDRQFILSSKKLLLSDSGFYLCAWSSGTGELFFGEGSRLTVL.

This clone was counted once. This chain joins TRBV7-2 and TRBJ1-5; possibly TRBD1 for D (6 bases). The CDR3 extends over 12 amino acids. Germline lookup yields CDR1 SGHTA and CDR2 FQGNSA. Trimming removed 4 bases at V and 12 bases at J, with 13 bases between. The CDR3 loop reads CASSSDTGNQHF. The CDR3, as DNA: TGTGCCAGCAGCTCGGACACAGGGAACCAGCATTTT.

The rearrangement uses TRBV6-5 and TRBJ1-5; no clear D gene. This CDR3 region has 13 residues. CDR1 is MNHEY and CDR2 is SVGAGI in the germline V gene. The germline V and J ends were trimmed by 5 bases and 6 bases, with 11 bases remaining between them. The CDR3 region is CASSEAYGQPQHF. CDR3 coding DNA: TGTGCCAGCAGTGAAGCATACGGTCAGCCCCAGCATTTT.

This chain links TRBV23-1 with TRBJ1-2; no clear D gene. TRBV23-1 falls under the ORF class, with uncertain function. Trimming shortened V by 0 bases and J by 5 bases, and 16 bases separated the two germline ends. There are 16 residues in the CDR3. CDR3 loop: CASSQSSVRGPYGYTF. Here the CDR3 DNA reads TGCGCCAGCAGTCAATCCAGTGTCCGGGGTCCTTATGGCTACACCTTC.

The CDR3, as DNA: TGTGCCAGCAGGCCGGGACACTCGAACACCGGGGAGCTGTTTTTT. It codes for CASRPGHSNTGELFF. J is TRBJ2-2 and V is TRBV6-1; possible D gene TRBD1, 6 bases. CDR1 MNHNS and CDR2 SASEGT come from the germline V gene. V was clipped by 6 bases and J by 0 bases, with 11 bases between them. The CDR3 is 15 amino acids.

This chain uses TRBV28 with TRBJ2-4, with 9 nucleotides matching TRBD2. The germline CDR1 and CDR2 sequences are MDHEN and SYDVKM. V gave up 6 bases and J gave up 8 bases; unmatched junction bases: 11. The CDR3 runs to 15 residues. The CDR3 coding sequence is TGTGCCAGCAGCTCCCTAGCGGGACCAGGGGACATTCAGTACTTC. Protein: CASSSLAGPGDIQYF.

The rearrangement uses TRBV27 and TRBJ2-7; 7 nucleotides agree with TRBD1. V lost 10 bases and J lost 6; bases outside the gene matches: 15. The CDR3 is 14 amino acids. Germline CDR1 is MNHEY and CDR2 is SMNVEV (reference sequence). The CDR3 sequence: CATRYSTGVVEQYF. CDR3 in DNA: TGTGCCACCCGATACTCCACAGGGGTGGTCGAGCAGTACTTC.

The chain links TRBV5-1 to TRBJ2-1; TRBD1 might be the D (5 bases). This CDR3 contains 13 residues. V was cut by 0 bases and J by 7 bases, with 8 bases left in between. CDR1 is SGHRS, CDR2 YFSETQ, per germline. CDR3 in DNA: TGCGCCAGCAGCTTGGACCAGGGAAATGAGCAGTTCTTC. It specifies CASSLDQGNEQFF.

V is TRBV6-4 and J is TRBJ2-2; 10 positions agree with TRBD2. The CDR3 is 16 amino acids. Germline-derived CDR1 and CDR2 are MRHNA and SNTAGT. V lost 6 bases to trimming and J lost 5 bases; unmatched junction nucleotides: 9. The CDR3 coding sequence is TGTGCCAGCAGCCCCGTGGCTAGCGGGAGAACCGGGGAGCTGTTTTTT. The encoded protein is CASSPVASGRTGELFF.